The 21 T cell receptor beta chains presented below share a single source sample, sequenced in a study of cytomegalovirus exposure and HLA in healthy donors. 13 Jbeta primers and 60 Vbeta primers were used for the PCR. TCRdb's table, derived via immunoSEQ multiplex PCR, lists solely in-frame clones and lacks some. The profile covers 100,000 or so clones, with about 74% appearing a single time and less than 3.5% taken by the ten largest. The material sequenced was PBMCs. These receptor sequences come from a female donor in good health and CMV-seronegative.

V gene TRBV16 combines with J gene TRBJ1-6; 7 bases align to TRBD1. This CDR3 has 14 residues. CDR1 is KGHSY and CDR2 is FQNENV in the germline V gene. V dropped 4 bases and J dropped 10; count of bases not matched to a gene: 7. CDR3 amino acids: CASSPTGASSPLHF. The CDR3 DNA reads TGTGCCAGCAGCCCTACAGGGGCCAGCTCACCCCTCCACTTT.

V and J are TRBV5-6 and TRBJ1-6; TRBD1 aligns across 7 bases. Looked up from germline, CDR1 is SGHDT and CDR2 is YYEEEE. CDR3 length: 12 residues. Trimming cost V 4 bases and J 9 bases; bases outside gene matches: 1. The CDR3 sequence: CASSPGGSPLHF. CDR3 nucleotides: TGTGCCAGCAGCCCAGGGGGTTCACCCCTCCACTTT.

This clone was found a few times. Here the CDR3 reads CASHLTGSSYEQYF. The CDR3 DNA follows: TGTGCCAGCCATCTCACTGGGAGCTCCTACGAGCAGTACTTC. The chain is built from TRBV6-1 and TRBJ2-7; D perhaps matches TRBD2 (5 bases). Germline V gene data show CDR1 as MNHNS and CDR2 as SASEGT. This CDR3 region has 14 residues. Deletions cut 8 bases from V and 0 bases from J, with 14 bases between.

V and J are TRBV10-2 and TRBJ1-5, with 10 bases aligning to TRBD1. Germline CDR1 reads WSHSY; CDR2 reads SAAADI. The ends lost 8 bases at V and 5 bases at J; junction bases unmatched: 0. This CDR3 has 12 residues. The CDR3 protein is CASGTGDQPQHF. The DNA for the CDR3 is TGCGCCAGCGGGACAGGGGATCAGCCCCAGCATTTT.

CDR3 DNA sequence: TGTGCCAGCAGCTATGGTCACATCTGGGGGGGCACGGACACCGGGGAGCTGTTTTTT. Protein sequence: CASSYGHIWGGTDTGELFF. The V call is TRBV7-8, the J call TRBJ2-2; the D gene is possibly TRBD2 (7 bases). The V gene lost 4 bases and the J gene lost 3 bases, with 24 bases spanning the gap. The CDR3 is 19 residues long. From germline, CDR1 is SGHVS and CDR2 FQNEAQ.

The chain links TRBV7-2 to TRBJ2-7; D perhaps matches TRBD2 (6 bases). There are 13 residues in the CDR3. Germline CDR1 and CDR2: SGHTA and FQGNSA. Trimming left V 3 bases short and J 5 bases short, with 11 bases between. The CDR3 loop is CASSLRETHEQYF. The CDR3 DNA sequence: TGTGCCAGCAGCTTGCGGGAAACCCACGAGCAGTACTTC. Using reference TRBV7-2 and TRBJ2-7 for the parts outside the CDR3, the full variable domain is GAGVSQSPSNKVTEKGKDVELRCDPISGHTALYWYRQSLGQGLEFLIYFQGNSAPDKSGLPSDRFSAERTGGSVSTLTIQRTQQEDSAVYLCASSLRETHEQYFGPGTRLTVT.

V is TRBV9 and J is TRBJ1-2; 8 nucleotides line up with TRBD1. Losses at the gene ends were 0 bases for V and 8 bases for J; bases not matched to a gene: 9. This CDR3 region has 15 residues. CDR1 is SGDLS, CDR2 YYNGEE, per germline. The CDR3 nucleotides read TGTGCCAGCAGCGTAGCTCTGGCAGGGGGCGTCGGCTACACCTTC. Residues: CASSVALAGGVGYTF.

This rearrangement joins TRBV27 to TRBJ1-1; a possible D gene is TRBD1 (6 bases). This CDR3 region has 15 residues. Germline lookup yields CDR1 MNHEY and CDR2 SMNVEV (reference sequence). The ends were cut back, 5 bases at V and 4 bases at J, with 17 bases in the middle. The CDR3 coding sequence is TGTGCCAGCAGTAAACCACAGGGCGGAGGCACTGAAGCTTTCTTT. This codes for CASSKPQGGGTEAFF.

This clone has a handful of counts. The chain carries TRBV4-1 and TRBJ2-5; a possible D gene is TRBD2 (5 bases). V lost 7 bases to trimming and J lost 5 bases, with 14 bases between them. The CDR3 is 13 amino acids. Germline-derived CDR1 and CDR2 are MGHRA and YSYEKL. The CDR3 region has the DNA TGCGCCAGCAAGGAGGCAGATCGGGAGACCCAGTACTTC. This sequence encodes CASKEADRETQYF.

The DNA for the CDR3 is TGTGCCAGCTCACCATTGGCCGAGAACACTGAAGCTTTCTTT. It codes for CASSPLAENTEAFF. The chain couples TRBV18 to TRBJ1-1; no clear D gene. The V end was cut by 2 bases, the J end by 1 base, with 8 bases between. The CDR3 spans 14 residues. Per germline, CDR1 KGHSH and CDR2 LQKENI.

This clone was picked up a small number of times. The chain links TRBV6-4 to TRBJ2-3; TRBD2 is a possible D gene (5 bases). Germline CDR1 and CDR2: MRHNA and SNTAGT. The CDR3 consists of 13 residues. With 0 bases removed from V and 6 bases from J, the gap between germline ends came to 7 bases. The CDR3 sequence is CASSDSRADTQYF. The CDR3 DNA follows: TGTGCCAGCAGTGACTCGAGGGCCGATACGCAGTATTTT.

V is TRBV6-5 and J is TRBJ1-2, with D possibly TRBD1 on 5 matching bases. The CDR3 is 14 amino acids. Germline lookup yields CDR1 MNHEY and CDR2 SVGAGI. V dropped 5 bases and J dropped 0 bases, with 10 bases sitting between them. This chain's CDR3 is CASSKTVSNYGYTF. For the CDR3, the DNA is TGTGCCAGCAGTAAGACAGTTTCTAACTATGGCTACACCTTC.

CDR3 region: CASSSRQGATSNQPQHF. The CDR3 nucleotides read TGTGCCAGCAGCTCAAGACAGGGGGCAACTAGCAATCAGCCCCAGCATTTT. V is TRBV7-2 and J is TRBJ1-5; 10 nucleotides agree with TRBD1. With 4 bases clipped from V and 0 bases from J, the junction kept 6 bases outside the gene matches. Germline V gene data show CDR1 as SGHTA and CDR2 as FQGNSA. The CDR3 extends over 17 amino acids.

This clone was observed once. The chain uses TRBV7-2 and TRBJ1-2, with a tentative D call TRBD1 (6 bases). Deletions cut 1 base from V and 8 bases from J, with 11 bases between. This CDR3 has 13 amino acids. Germline V gives CDR1 SGHTA, CDR2 FQGNSA. The CDR3 loop reads CASSLGPGEGYTF. CDR3 sequence (DNA): TGTGCCAGCAGCTTAGGGCCAGGGGAAGGCTACACCTTC.

The chain recombines TRBV29-1 with TRBJ2-5, with no clear D. CDR1 SQVTM and CDR2 ANQGSEA come from the germline V gene. The CDR3 runs 11 residues. Between the trimmed V and J ends, which lost 8 bases and 5 bases, there was a span of 12 bases. The CDR3 loop is CSINAGETQYF. The CDR3 coding sequence is TGCAGCATAAACGCAGGCGAGACCCAGTACTTC. The full variable domain, rest sourced from reference TRBV29-1 and TRBJ2-5, is SAVISQKPSRDICQRGTSLTIQCQVDSQVTMMFWYRQQPGQSLTLIATANQGSEATYESGFVIDKFPISRPNLTFSTLTVSNMSPEDSSIYLCSINAGETQYFGPGTRLLVL.

V and J are TRBV11-1 and TRBJ2-7; possible D gene TRBD1, 6 bases. This CDR3 spans 16 amino acids. Germline V gene lookup returns CDR1 SGHAT and CDR2 FQDESV (reference sequence). The V end lost 5 bases, the J end lost 2 bases, and 19 bases lay between the germline ends. CDR3 nucleotides: TGTGCCAGCAGCAAGGACAGACTGCTATTTCCCTACGAGCAGTACTTC. Amino acids: CASSKDRLLFPYEQYF.

V is TRBV5-8 and J is TRBJ1-2; 10 nucleotides align to TRBD1. The CDR3 totals 16 residues. The V gene end was trimmed by 4 bases and the J gene end by 0 bases; junction bases not matched to a gene: 6. Per germline, CDR1 SGHTS and CDR2 YDEGEE. The CDR3 sequence is CASSPGTGVTNYGYTF. As DNA, the CDR3 is TGTGCCAGCAGCCCCGGGACAGGGGTGACTAACTATGGCTACACCTTC.

The chain is built from TRBV9 and TRBJ2-1; D is ambiguous. The CDR3 extends over 13 amino acids. Germline V gives CDR1 SGDLS, CDR2 YYNGEE. V lost 0 bases and J 5 bases, leaving 6 bases between the germline ends. CDR3 nucleotides: TGTGCCAGCAGCGTAGCCATTCACAATGAGCAGTTCTTC. Translating it yields CASSVAIHNEQFF.

The chain is built from TRBV2 and TRBJ1-5; D is possibly TRBD1 (6 bases). There are 13 residues in the CDR3. Looked up from germline, CDR1 is SNHLY and CDR2 is FYNNEI. The V end was cut by 3 bases, the J end by 7 bases, with 10 bases between. Here the CDR3 DNA reads TGTGCCAGCAGTGAGGACAGCTCACAGCCCCAGCATTTT. It encodes CASSEDSSQPQHF.

This rearrangement joins TRBV11-2 to TRBJ1-1; the D is unclear. The germline V gene encodes CDR1 SGHAT and CDR2 FQNNGV. There are 16 residues in the CDR3. Trimming took 2 bases from V and 0 from J, leaving 13 bases between them. As DNA, the CDR3 is TGTGCCAGCAGCTTACTGAACGGGTACATGAACACTGAAGCTTTCTTT. Residues: CASSLLNGYMNTEAFF.

This chain links TRBV6-1 with TRBJ2-5, with TRBD2 matching 15 bases. CDR1 is MNHNS, CDR2 SASEGT, per germline. The CDR3 spans 18 residues. With 4 bases clipped from V and 4 bases from J, the junction kept 10 bases outside the gene matches. The CDR3 DNA reads as TGTGCCAGCAGTGTAGGCGGGACTAGCGGGGGGTGGGGAGAGACCCAGTACTTC. Translated, it gives CASSVGGTSGGWGETQYF.